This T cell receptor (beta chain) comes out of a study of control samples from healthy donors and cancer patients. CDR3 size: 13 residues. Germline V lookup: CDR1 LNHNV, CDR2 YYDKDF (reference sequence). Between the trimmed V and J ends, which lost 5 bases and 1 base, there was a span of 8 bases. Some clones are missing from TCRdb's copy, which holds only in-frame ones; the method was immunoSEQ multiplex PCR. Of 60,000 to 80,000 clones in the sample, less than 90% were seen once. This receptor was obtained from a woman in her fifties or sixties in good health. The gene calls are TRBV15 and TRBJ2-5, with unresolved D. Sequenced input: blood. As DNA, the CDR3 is TGTGCCACCAGCCGCACCATCCAAGAGACCCAGTACTTC. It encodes CATSRTIQETQYF. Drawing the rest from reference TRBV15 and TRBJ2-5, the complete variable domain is DAMVIQNPRYQVTQFGKPVTLSCSQTLNHNVMYWYQQKSSQAPKLLFHYYDKDFNNEADTPDNFQSRRPNTSFCFLDIRSPGLGDTAMYLCATSRTIQETQYFGPGTRLLVL.